This T cell receptor (beta chain) was captured in a study of blood T cell repertoires in COVID-19. Across the study: Italy, Spain and the United States were the sources of the convalescent and acute COVID-19 samples. PBMCs, B-cell-depleted T cells, or T cells were the source of the cDNA or gDNA that made up the material.

CDR1 is KGHDR, CDR2 SFDVKD, per germline. CDR3 length: 16 residues. Trimming shortened V by 3 bases and J by 0 bases, and 12 bases separated the two germline ends. Per the original data handling: Amplification of reference gene primers provided the estimated nucleated cell counts. Some clones are missing from TCRdb's copy, which holds only in-frame ones; the method was immunoSEQ multiplex PCR. Clonal size and the V and J genes are those of that table, whereas D and trimming came from the DNA. The sample has 170,000 or so clones, 90% to 95% seen once. The receptor was derived from a man aged 50 to 60 with acute or convalescent COVID-19. Sequenced material: peripheral blood. The chain links TRBV24-1 to TRBJ2-3; D is unresolved. CDR3 DNA: TGTGCCACCAGTGATCATCTTGGCGGTAGCACAGATACGCAGTATTTT. Translated: CATSDHLGGSTDTQYF.